This T cell receptor (beta chain) was sequenced during a study of blood T cell repertoires in COVID-19. The method was immunoSEQ multiplex PCR; TCRdb's version includes in-frame clones alone and lacks a portion of them. The repertoire has about 150,000 clones, 80% of them found once; the top ten carry 0.5% to 0.65%. The material sequenced was peripheral blood. This TCR came from a man aged 60 to 69 with acute or convalescent COVID-19.

CDR3 residues: CASSPGGASTEAFF. DNA for the CDR3: TGTGCCAGCAGTCCCGGAGGGGCCAGCACTGAAGCTTTCTTT. The chain carries TRBV28 and TRBJ1-1; possibly TRBD1 for D (5 bases). The germline CDR1 and CDR2 sequences are MDHEN and SYDVKM. The CDR3 spans 14 residues. Trimming cost V 5 bases and J 4 bases, with 14 bases left between them.